This T cell receptor beta chain was found in a study of blood T cell repertoires in COVID-19. The overall study: Donors in the United States, Italy and Spain gave samples during acute or convalescent COVID-19.

This table comes from immunoSEQ multiplex PCR, and its TCRdb copy is limited to in-frame clones, with some not included. The table has 45,000 to 65,000 clones, roughly 76% seen once. Trimming took 4 bases from V and 3 from J; bases not matched to a gene: 3. The CDR3 length is 15 residues. CDR1 and CDR2 (germline): MNHEY, SMNVEV (reference sequence). The chain is built from TRBV27 and TRBJ1-3; 10 bases agree with TRBD1. Sequenced: peripheral blood. This receptor was identified in a woman aged 60-75 years with acute or convalescent COVID-19. The CDR3 bases are TGTGCCAGCAGTTCCGGGACAGGGGTTGGAAACACCATATATTTT. It specifies CASSSGTGVGNTIYF.